The present T cell receptor beta chain was sequenced within a study of shared T cell receptors in the human thymus. Assay used: immunoSEQ multiplex PCR; TCRdb lists only in-frame clones, some missing. The repertoire includes approximately 760,000 clones, 80% to 90% of them detected once, and roughly 0.01% sits in the top ten. The CDR3 is made up of 19 amino acids. The V and J ends lost 3 bases and 5 bases, in that order; junction bases with no gene match: 13. CDR1 is SGHTA, CDR2 FQGNSA, per germline. These same data were also listed under a study on human thymus T cells. That report adds: The donor group consisted of healthy Finnish infants who were having corrective surgery for congenital heart defects.

J is TRBJ2-6 and V is TRBV7-2; TRBD1 matches 10 bases. Source material: thymocytes. This TCR was recovered from a girl under three years old with a congenital heart defect. This CDR3 is CASSLRGQGISGRANVLTF. The CDR3 DNA reads as TGTGCCAGCAGCTTGAGGGGACAGGGGATAAGTGGGCGGGCCAACGTCCTGACTTTC.